The entry below gives a single TCR beta chain sequence along with its context. Its antigen is unidentified. The sequenced cases were selected for having the highest brain T cell transcript signatures. Pre-surgery treatment included at least one anti-epileptic drug. These data are taken from a study of brain T cells in children with intractable seizures. Overall study findings and caveats: Viral specificity was inferred only from CDR3 similarity; HCMV serostatus was unknown. Clones missing pre-surgery may reflect undersampling of that blood sample.

Libraries were prepared by immunoSEQ multiplex PCR; TCRdb keeps only in-frame clonotypes and omits some of them. Of around 20,000 clones detected, 90% to 95% appear once; the ten largest clones hold under 8%. The CDR3 runs 16 residues. Germline CDR1 is LNHNV and CDR2 is YYDKDF (reference sequence). The V end lost 5 bases, the J end lost 7 bases, and 18 bases lay between the germline ends. Sequences were derived from peripheral blood, sampled at surgery. The origin of this receptor is a boy aged 5-17 years with focal cortical dysplasia and intractable seizures. This chain joins TRBV15 and TRBJ1-6, with D tentatively TRBD1 (5 bases). In DNA form, the CDR3 reads TGTGCCACCAGCGCAAAGAGACACTCAGGGAATTCACCCCTCCACTTT. Amino acid sequence: CATSAKRHSGNSPLHF.